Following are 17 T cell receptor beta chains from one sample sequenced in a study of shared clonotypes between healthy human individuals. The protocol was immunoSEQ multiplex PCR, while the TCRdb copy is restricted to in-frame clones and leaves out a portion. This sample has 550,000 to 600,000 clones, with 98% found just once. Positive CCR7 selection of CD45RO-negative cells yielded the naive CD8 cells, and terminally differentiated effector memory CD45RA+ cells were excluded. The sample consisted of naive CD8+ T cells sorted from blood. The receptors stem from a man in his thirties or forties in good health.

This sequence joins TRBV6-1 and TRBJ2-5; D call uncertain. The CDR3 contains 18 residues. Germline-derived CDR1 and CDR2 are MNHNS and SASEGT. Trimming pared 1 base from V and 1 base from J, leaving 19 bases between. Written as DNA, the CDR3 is TGTGCCAGCAGTGAAGGTCCCCTAGGCGCCAGAACCCAAGAGACCCAGTACTTC. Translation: CASSEGPLGARTQETQYF.

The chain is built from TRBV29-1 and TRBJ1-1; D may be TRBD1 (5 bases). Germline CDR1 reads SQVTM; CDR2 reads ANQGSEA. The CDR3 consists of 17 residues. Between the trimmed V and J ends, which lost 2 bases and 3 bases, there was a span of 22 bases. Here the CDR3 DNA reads TGCAGCGTTGAATTGGTGGGGGTGCTTTCGGTGGACACTGAAGCTTTCTTT. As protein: CSVELVGVLSVDTEAFF.

The CDR3 reads CASSLRTGLTDTQYF. The CDR3, as DNA: TGCGCCAGCAGCCTACGGACAGGACTCACAGATACGCAGTATTTT. V gene TRBV5-1 combines with J gene TRBJ2-3; TRBD1 aligns across 7 bases. Germline V gene lookup returns CDR1 SGHRS and CDR2 YFSETQ. This CDR3 spans 15 amino acids. J gave up 2 bases and V 4 bases, and 7 bases lay outside the gene matches. The whole variable domain, filled in from reference TRBV5-1 and TRBJ2-3, reads KAGVTQTPRYLIKTRGQQVTLSCSPISGHRSVSWYQQTPGQGLQFLFEYFSETQRNKGNFPGRFSGRQFSNSRSEMNVSTLELGDSALYLCASSLRTGLTDTQYFGPGTRLTVL.

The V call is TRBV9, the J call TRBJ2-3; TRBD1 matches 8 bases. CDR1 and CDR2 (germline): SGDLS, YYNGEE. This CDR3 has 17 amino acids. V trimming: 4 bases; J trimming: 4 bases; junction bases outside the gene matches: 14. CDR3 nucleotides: TGTGCCAGCAGCAAACACAGGGGGAATGAATATGCAGATACGCAGTATTTT. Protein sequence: CASSKHRGNEYADTQYF.

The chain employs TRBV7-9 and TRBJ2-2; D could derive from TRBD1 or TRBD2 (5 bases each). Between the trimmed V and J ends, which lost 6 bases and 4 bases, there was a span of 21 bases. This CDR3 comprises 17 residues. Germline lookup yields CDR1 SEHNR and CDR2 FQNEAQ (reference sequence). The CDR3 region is CASSRDASNTRTGELFF. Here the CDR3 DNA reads TGTGCCAGCAGTCGGGACGCCTCTAATACTCGCACCGGGGAGCTGTTTTTT. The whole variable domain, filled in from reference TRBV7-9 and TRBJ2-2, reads DTGVSQNPRHKITKRGQNVTFRCDPISEHNRLYWYRQTLGQGPEFLTYFQNEAQLEKSRLLSDRFSAERPKGSFSTLEIQRTEQGDSAMYLCASSRDASNTRTGELFFGEGSRLTVL.

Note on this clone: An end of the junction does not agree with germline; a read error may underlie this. In DNA form, the CDR3 reads TGTGCCAGCAGCTTGAGGTTAGGGCAAGAGGCCCAGTACTTC. Amino acid sequence: CASSLRLGQEAQYF. J is TRBJ2-5 and V is TRBV5-4; D is undetermined. The CDR3 length is 14 residues. CDR1 and CDR2 (germline): SGHNT, YYREEE (reference sequence).

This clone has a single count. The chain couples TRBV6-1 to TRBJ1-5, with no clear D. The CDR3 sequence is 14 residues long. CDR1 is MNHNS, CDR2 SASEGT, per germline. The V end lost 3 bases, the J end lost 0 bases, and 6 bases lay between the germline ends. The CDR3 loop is CASSEAYSNQPQHF. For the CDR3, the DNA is TGTGCCAGCAGTGAGGCGTATAGCAATCAGCCCCAGCATTTT.

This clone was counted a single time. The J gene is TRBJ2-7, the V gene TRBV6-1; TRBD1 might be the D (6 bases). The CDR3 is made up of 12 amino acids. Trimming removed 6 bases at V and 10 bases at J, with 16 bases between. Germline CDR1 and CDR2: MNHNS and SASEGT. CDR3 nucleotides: TGTGCCAGCAGAGGTAGCAGGGGTACTCAGTACTTC. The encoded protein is CASRGSRGTQYF.

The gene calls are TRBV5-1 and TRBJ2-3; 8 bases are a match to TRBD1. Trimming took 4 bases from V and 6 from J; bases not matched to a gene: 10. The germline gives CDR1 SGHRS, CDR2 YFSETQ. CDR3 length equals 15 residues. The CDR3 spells CASSPGTGGMDTQYF. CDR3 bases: TGCGCCAGCAGCCCCGGAACAGGGGGAATGGATACGCAGTATTTT.

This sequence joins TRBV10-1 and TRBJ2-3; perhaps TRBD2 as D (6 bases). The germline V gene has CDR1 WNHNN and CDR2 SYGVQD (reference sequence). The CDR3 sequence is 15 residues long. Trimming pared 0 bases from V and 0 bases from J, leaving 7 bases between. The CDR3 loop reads CASSESGGSTDTQYF. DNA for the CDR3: TGCGCCAGCAGTGAGTCGGGGGGAAGCACAGATACGCAGTATTTT.

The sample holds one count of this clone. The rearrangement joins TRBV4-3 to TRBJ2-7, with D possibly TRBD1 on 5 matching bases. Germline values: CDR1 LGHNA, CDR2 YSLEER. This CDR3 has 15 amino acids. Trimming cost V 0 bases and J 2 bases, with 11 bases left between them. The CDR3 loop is CASSQDRGDTYEQYF. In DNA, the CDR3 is TGCGCCAGCAGCCAAGATAGGGGTGATACCTACGAGCAGTACTTC.

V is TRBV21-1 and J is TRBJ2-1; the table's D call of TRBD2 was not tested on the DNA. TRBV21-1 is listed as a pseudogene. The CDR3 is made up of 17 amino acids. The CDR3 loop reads CASSNDSAGVLNNEQFF. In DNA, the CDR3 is TGTGCCAGCAGCAATGACTCAGCGGGAGTATTAAACAATGAGCAGTTCTTC.

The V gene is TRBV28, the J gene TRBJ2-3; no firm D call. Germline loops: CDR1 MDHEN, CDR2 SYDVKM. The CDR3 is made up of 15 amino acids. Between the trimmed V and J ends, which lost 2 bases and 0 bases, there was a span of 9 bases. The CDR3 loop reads CASSLSGASTDTQYF. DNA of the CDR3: TGTGCCAGCAGTTTAAGTGGTGCTAGCACAGATACGCAGTATTTT. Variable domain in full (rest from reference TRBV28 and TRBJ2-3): DVKVTQSSRYLVKRTGEKVFLECVQDMDHENMFWYRQDPGLGLRLIYFSYDVKMKEKGDIPEGYSVSREKKERFSLILESASTNQTSMYLCASSLSGASTDTQYFGPGTRLTVL.

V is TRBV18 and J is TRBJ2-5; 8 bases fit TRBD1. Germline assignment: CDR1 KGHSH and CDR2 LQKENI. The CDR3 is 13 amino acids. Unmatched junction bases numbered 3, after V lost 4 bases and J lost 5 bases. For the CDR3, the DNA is TGTGCCAGCTCACTCGGGACAGGCGAGACCCAGTACTTC. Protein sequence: CASSLGTGETQYF.

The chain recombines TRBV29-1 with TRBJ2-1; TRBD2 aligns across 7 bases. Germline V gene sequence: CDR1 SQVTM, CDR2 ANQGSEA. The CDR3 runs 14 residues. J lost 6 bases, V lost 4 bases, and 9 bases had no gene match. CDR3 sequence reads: CSVGGREIRNEQFF. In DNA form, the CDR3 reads TGCAGCGTTGGAGGGAGGGAAATTCGCAATGAGCAGTTCTTC.

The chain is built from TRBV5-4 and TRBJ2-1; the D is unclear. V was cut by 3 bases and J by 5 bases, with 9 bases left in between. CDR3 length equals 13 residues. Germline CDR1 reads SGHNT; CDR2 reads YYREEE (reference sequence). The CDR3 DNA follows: TGTGCCAGCAGCTCAGACCCGAACAATGAGCAGTTCTTC. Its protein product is CASSSDPNNEQFF.

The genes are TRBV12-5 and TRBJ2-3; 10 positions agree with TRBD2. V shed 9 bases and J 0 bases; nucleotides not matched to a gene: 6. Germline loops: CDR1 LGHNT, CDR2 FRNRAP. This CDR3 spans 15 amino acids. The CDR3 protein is CARLSSGSSTDTQYF. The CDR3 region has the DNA TGTGCTAGACTGTCTAGCGGGAGTAGCACAGATACGCAGTATTTT. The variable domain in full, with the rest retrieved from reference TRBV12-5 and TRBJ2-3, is DARVTQTPRHKVTEMGQEVTMRCQPILGHNTVFWYRQTMMQGLELLAYFRNRAPLDDSGMPKDRFSAEMPDATLATLKIQPSEPRDSAVYFCARLSSGSSTDTQYFGPGTRLTVL.